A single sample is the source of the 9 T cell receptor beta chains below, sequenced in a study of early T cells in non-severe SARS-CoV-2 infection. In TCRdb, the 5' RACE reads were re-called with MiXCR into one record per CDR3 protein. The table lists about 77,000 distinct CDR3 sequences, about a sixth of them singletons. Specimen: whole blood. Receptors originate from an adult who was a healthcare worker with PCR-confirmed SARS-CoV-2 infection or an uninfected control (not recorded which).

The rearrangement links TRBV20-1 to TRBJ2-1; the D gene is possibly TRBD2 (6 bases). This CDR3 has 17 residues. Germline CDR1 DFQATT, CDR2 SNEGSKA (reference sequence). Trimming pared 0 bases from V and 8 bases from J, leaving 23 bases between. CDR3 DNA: TGCAGTGCTAGAGATAGGAAAACCTCGGAGGGGACCCATGAGCAGTTCTTC. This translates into CSARDRKTSEGTHEQFF.

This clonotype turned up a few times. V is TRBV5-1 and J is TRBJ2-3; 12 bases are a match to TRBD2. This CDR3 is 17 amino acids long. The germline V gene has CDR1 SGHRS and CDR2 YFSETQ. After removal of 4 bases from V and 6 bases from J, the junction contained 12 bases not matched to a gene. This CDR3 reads CASSTRLAGALLDTQYF. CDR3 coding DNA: TGCGCCAGCAGCACACGACTAGCGGGGGCACTCCTGGATACGCAGTATTTT.

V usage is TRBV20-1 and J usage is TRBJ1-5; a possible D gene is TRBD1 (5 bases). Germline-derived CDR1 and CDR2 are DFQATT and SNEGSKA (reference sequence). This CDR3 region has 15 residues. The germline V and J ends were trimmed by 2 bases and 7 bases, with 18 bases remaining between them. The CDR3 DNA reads TGCAGTGCTAGAAAGGGACTTCAGGGTTTCCAGCCCCAGCATTTT. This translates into CSARKGLQGFQPQHF.

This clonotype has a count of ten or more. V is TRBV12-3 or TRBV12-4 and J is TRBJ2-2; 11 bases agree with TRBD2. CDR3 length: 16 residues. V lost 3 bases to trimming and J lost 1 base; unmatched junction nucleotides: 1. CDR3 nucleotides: TGTGCCAGCAGTTTGCTAGCGGGAGGGAACACCGGGGAGCTGTTTTTT. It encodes CASSLLAGGNTGELFF.

CDR3 in DNA: TGTGCCAGCAGCTTACGGAAGGCCACCCCGGGGGGGACAGATACGCAGTATTTT. Amino acids: CASSLRKATPGGTDTQYF. The rearrangement uses TRBV7-2 and TRBJ2-3; 8 bases line up with TRBD2. Germline CDR1 and CDR2: SGHTA and FQGNSA. The ends lost 2 bases at V and 3 bases at J; junction bases unmatched: 13. The CDR3 is made up of 18 amino acids.

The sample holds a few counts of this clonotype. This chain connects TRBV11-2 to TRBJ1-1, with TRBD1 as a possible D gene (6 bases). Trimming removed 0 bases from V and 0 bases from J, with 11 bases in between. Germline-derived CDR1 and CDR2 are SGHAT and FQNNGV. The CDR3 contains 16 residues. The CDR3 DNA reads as TGTGCCAGCAGCTTAGAGGGGGACACCCTGAACACTGAAGCTTTCTTT. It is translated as CASSLEGDTLNTEAFF.

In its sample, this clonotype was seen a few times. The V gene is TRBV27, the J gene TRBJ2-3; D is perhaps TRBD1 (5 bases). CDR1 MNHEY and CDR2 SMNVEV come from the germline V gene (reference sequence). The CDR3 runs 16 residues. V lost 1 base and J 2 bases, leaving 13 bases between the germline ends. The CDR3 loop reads CASSLWSNRPTDTQYF. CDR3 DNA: TGTGCCAGCAGTTTATGGTCCAACAGGCCCACAGATACGCAGTATTTT.

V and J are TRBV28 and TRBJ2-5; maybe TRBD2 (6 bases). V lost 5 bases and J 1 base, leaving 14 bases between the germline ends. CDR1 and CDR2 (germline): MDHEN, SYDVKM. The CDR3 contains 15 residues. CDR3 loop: CASSLGGLIQETQYF. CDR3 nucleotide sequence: TGTGCCAGCAGTCTTGGGGGACTCATCCAAGAGACCCAGTACTTC.

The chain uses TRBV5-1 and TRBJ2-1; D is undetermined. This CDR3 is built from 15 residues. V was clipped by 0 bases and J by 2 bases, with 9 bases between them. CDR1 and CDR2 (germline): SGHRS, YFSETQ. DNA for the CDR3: TGCGCCAGCAGCTTGGTCGGCGGAACCTACAATGAGCAGTTCTTC. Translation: CASSLVGGTYNEQFF.